The text below deals with one T cell receptor beta chain. Its antigen is currently unknown. Triplicate sorts, around 300,000 cells apiece, were made for each CD8+ T cell subset. CDR3 length: 13 amino acids. From germline, CDR1 is LNHDA and CDR2 SQIVND (reference sequence). This record comes from a study of CXCR3-negative and CXCR3-positive naive CD8 T cells. cDNA libraries for TRB were generated by 5' RACE incorporating UMI labels. From its re-call of the 5' RACE reads, TCRdb lists each CDR3 protein once, without DNA. The repertoire shows about 89,000 distinct CDR3 sequences; the top ten hold almost 0.55%. Study outcomes and limitations: Comparison of naive subsets found surface CD5 to be comparable, and TCR strength was inferred on the basis of TRB CDR3 properties. Naive CXCR3-positive and CXCR3-negative cells shared TRBV-TRBJ usage; memory cells diverged. CXCR3-positive naive cells carried more hydrophobic TRB CDR3s than CXCR3-negative naive cells did. The level of CXCR3 expression partially decreased after cryopreservation; the majority of assays used fresh PBMCs.

Sequencing was done on a sample of naive CXCR3+ CD8+ T cells from blood. Subset specified: CD45RO-CCR7+CD27+CD95- naive CD8+ T cells expressing CXCR3 (TNR3+). V is TRBV19 and J is TRBJ1-1. The clonotype originates from a human donor in good health. Some clones in this sample may be carry-over from other donors' samples. CDR3 region: CASSMSPNTEAFF.